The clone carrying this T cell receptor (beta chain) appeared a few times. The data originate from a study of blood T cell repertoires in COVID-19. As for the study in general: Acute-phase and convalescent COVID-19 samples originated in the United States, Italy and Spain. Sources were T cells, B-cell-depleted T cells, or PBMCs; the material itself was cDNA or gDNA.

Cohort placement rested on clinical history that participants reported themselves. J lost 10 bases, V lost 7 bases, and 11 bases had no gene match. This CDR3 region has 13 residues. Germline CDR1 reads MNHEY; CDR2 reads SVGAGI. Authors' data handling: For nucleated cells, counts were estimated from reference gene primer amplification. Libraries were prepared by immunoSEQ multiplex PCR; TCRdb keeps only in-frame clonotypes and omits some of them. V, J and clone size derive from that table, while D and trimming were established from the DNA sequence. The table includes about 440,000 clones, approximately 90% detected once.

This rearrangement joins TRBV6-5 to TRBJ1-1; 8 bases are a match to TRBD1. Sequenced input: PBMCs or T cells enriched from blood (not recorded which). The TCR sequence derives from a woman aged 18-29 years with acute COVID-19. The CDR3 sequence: CASTRQGSSGAFF. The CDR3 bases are TGTGCCAGCACCAGACAGGGGTCATCTGGAGCTTTCTTT.